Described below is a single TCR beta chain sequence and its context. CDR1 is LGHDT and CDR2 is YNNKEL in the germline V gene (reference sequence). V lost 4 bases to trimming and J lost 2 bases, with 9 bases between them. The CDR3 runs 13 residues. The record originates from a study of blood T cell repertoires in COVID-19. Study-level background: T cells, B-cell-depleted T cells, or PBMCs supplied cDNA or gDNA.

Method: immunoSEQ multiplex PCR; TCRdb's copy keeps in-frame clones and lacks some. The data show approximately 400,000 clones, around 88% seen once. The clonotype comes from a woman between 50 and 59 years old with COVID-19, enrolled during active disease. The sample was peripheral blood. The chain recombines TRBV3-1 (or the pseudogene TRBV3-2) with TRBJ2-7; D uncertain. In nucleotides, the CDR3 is TGTGCCAGCAGCCCCGGGTCACCCTACGAGCAGTACTTC. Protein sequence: CASSPGSPYEQYF.